The 14 T cell receptor beta chains listed next were all sequenced from one sample in a study of shared clonotypes between healthy human individuals. This table comes from immunoSEQ multiplex PCR, and its TCRdb copy is limited to in-frame clones, with some not included. The data hold millions of clones, with 90% to 95% observed a single time. Sequenced: naive CD4+ T cells sorted from blood. Subset in this sample: CD45RA+ positively selected. The source is a man aged 18-30 years in good health.

This clone was picked up one time. This chain joins TRBV19 and TRBJ1-1; possible D gene TRBD1, 5 bases. V gave up 7 bases and J gave up 3 bases, with 18 bases separating them. The CDR3 runs to 15 residues. Germline V gene sequence: CDR1 LNHDA, CDR2 SQIVND (reference sequence). CDR3 region: CASTSSQGLDTEAFF. For the CDR3, the DNA is TGTGCCAGTACCTCCTCGCAGGGTTTGGACACTGAAGCTTTCTTT.

CDR3 sequence reads: CASSQEGQPKQPQHF. The CDR3 DNA reads as TGCGCCAGCAGCCAAGAGGGGCAGCCGAAGCAGCCCCAGCATTTT. The V call is TRBV4-1, the J call TRBJ1-5; D may be TRBD1 (5 bases). V was clipped by 0 bases and J by 7 bases, with 13 bases between them. The CDR3 runs 15 residues. Germline CDR1 reads MGHRA; CDR2 reads YSYEKL.

The genes are TRBV7-2 and TRBJ1-2, with TRBD1 as a possible D gene (6 bases). The CDR3 totals 15 residues. From germline, CDR1 is SGHTA and CDR2 FQGNSA. The germline V and J ends were trimmed by 5 bases and 8 bases, with 21 bases remaining between them. The CDR3 DNA follows: TGTGCCAGCAGCCCTAGTGGCGGGGGGGGCTCGGGCTACACCTTC. This sequence encodes CASSPSGGGGSGYTF.

The J gene is TRBJ2-3, the V gene TRBV11-2, with 9 bases lining up with TRBD2. Germline V lookup: CDR1 SGHAT, CDR2 FQNNGV. This CDR3 is built from 18 residues. V was clipped by 0 bases and J by 3 bases; unmatched bases: 10. CDR3 loop: CASSLDRASGDRTDTQYF. The CDR3 DNA follows: TGTGCCAGCAGCTTAGATCGTGCTAGCGGGGATAGAACAGATACGCAGTATTTT.

This clone has just one count. CDR3 region: CASSDPRVPYNEQFF. The DNA for the CDR3 is TGCGCCAGCAGTGATCCTAGGGTACCCTACAATGAGCAGTTCTTC. The rearrangement links TRBV10-1 to TRBJ2-1; no definite D call. The CDR3 runs 15 residues. The germline V and J ends were trimmed by 3 bases and 2 bases, with 11 bases remaining between them. CDR1 and CDR2 (germline): WNHNN, SYGVQD (reference sequence).

The rearrangement joins TRBV5-1 to TRBJ2-7; perhaps TRBD2 as D (6 bases). The CDR3 runs 14 residues. Germline CDR1 reads SGHRS; CDR2 reads YFSETQ. V gave up 0 bases and J gave up 3 bases, with 10 bases separating them. This CDR3 is CASSLASAFYEQYF. The CDR3 DNA sequence: TGCGCCAGCAGCTTGGCTAGCGCTTTCTACGAGCAGTACTTC. The whole variable domain, filled in from reference TRBV5-1 and TRBJ2-7, reads KAGVTQTPRYLIKTRGQQVTLSCSPISGHRSVSWYQQTPGQGLQFLFEYFSETQRNKGNFPGRFSGRQFSNSRSEMNVSTLELGDSALYLCASSLASAFYEQYFGPGTRLTVT.

The rearrangement links TRBV19 to TRBJ1-1; 8 nucleotides match TRBD1. J lost 0 bases, V lost 3 bases, and 9 bases had no gene match. The CDR3 consists of 17 residues. Germline loops: CDR1 LNHDA, CDR2 SQIVND (reference sequence). The CDR3 DNA reads TGTGCCAGTAGTATGGGCGGGACAGGAGGAATGAACACTGAAGCTTTCTTT. Protein sequence: CASSMGGTGGMNTEAFF.

On this clone itself: Different DNA sequences within this sample yield the same CDR3. The chain joins TRBV7-2 to TRBJ2-5, with TRBD2 matching 9 bases. The germline V gene has CDR1 SGHTA and CDR2 FQGNSA. The trim removed 2 bases at V and 1 base at J, leaving 2 bases unmatched. This CDR3 contains 15 residues. CDR3 residues: CASSLRRGGQETQYF. The CDR3 DNA follows: TGTGCCAGCAGCTTAAGGCGGGGGGGCCAAGAGACCCAGTACTTC.

A remark on this clone: The sample contains more than one DNA sequence encoding this CDR3. The chain joins TRBV4-1 to TRBJ2-1; 10 bases map to TRBD2. V trimming: 1 base; J trimming: 3 bases; junction bases outside the gene matches: 3. CDR1 and CDR2 from the germline V gene are MGHRA and YSYEKL. This CDR3 has 16 residues. CDR3 sequence (DNA): TGCGCCAGCAGCCAAGTATCTAGCGGGAGCTACAATGAGCAGTTCTTC. The encoded protein is CASSQVSSGSYNEQFF.

This chain uses TRBV5-1 with TRBJ2-6, with D perhaps TRBD1 (5 bases). This CDR3 has 16 residues. Germline V gene lookup returns CDR1 SGHRS and CDR2 YFSETQ. Trimming took 5 bases from V and 4 from J, leaving 16 bases between them. The CDR3 coding sequence is TGCGCCAGCAGGAATGAGTCAGGGTCCGGGGCCAACGTCCTGACTTTC. Translating it yields CASRNESGSGANVLTF.

Regarding this clone: Other DNA variants within this sample encode the same CDR3. This chain joins TRBV11-2 and TRBJ2-7; no firm D call. The CDR3 spans 15 residues. V was shortened by 1 base and J by 0 bases, with 10 bases between the two germline ends. The germline gives CDR1 SGHAT, CDR2 FQNNGV. CDR3 sequence reads: CASSLVAVSSYEQYF. In nucleotides, the CDR3 is TGTGCCAGCAGCTTAGTGGCGGTTAGCTCCTACGAGCAGTACTTC.

J is TRBJ2-1 and V is TRBV7-9; D is undetermined. Germline V gene sequence: CDR1 SEHNR, CDR2 FQNEAQ (reference sequence). The V end lost 1 base, the J end lost 6 bases, and 10 bases lay between the germline ends. This CDR3 region has 14 residues. For the CDR3, the DNA is TGTGCCAGCAGCTTAGAGGCCCCCTTCAATGAGCAGTTCTTC. Amino acids: CASSLEAPFNEQFF.

The V call is TRBV27, the J call TRBJ2-2; no clear D gene. There are 14 residues in the CDR3. Germline V gene sequence: CDR1 MNHEY, CDR2 SMNVEV (reference sequence). V was trimmed by 5 bases and J by 3 bases, leaving 10 bases between them. In DNA form, the CDR3 reads TGTGCCAGCAGTCCGTGGGCCCACACCGGGGAGCTGTTTTTT. It codes for CASSPWAHTGELFF.

V usage is TRBV28 and J usage is TRBJ2-1; a weak D match, TRBD1 (6 bases). V lost 10 bases and J lost 6, with 16 bases in between. CDR3 length equals 13 residues. The germline gives CDR1 MDHEN, CDR2 SYDVKM. In DNA form, the CDR3 reads TGTGCCACCCTCTTAAGGGGGTTCAATGAGCAGTTCTTC. Translated: CATLLRGFNEQFF.